This section outlines one T cell receptor beta chain sequence together with its context. Other DNA sequences in this specimen translate into the identical CDR3. CDR1 is MNHEY and CDR2 is SVGAGI in the germline V gene. Deletions cut 0 bases from V and 8 bases from J, with 10 bases between. The CDR3 has 13 residues. The entry originates in a study of blood T cell repertoires in COVID-19. Only in-frame clones appear in the TCRdb table, and some are missing; sequencing was by immunoSEQ multiplex PCR. The sample records about 350,000 clones, roughly 87% being singletons. Seattle patients were enrolled while actively infected and followed longitudinally.

Sequenced: peripheral blood. The receptor's source is a woman between 55 and 75 years old with COVID-19, enrolled during active disease. The chain recombines TRBV6-5 with TRBJ1-2, with D maybe TRBD1 (5 bases). The CDR3 nucleotides are TGTGCCAGCAGTTACTCCCAGGGCAGAGGCTACACCTTC. Amino acids: CASSYSQGRGYTF.